The source of this TCR beta chain is a study of naive and memory T cell subsets. This clonotype was recorded many times. An oligonucleotide containing a UMI was ligated to the 3' end of TCR cDNA. Amplification of ligated cDNA took four PCR rounds with SP2 and nested alpha and beta constant primers. MiXCR was run by TCRdb on the 5' RACE reads, yielding one entry per CDR3 protein. Among approximately 52,000 distinct CDR3 sequences, about 4.4% were seen once, and the ten largest hold around 0.8%. Per germline, CDR1 SNHLY and CDR2 FYNNEI. The CDR3 length is 11 residues. V was trimmed by 8 bases and J by 5 bases, leaving 9 bases between them.

The chain carries TRBV2 and TRBJ2-5; no reliable D call. The clonotype originates from a female donor in good health. CDR3 residues: CASQQFETQYF. In DNA form, the CDR3 reads TGTGCCAGCCAACAATTCGAGACCCAGTACTTC.